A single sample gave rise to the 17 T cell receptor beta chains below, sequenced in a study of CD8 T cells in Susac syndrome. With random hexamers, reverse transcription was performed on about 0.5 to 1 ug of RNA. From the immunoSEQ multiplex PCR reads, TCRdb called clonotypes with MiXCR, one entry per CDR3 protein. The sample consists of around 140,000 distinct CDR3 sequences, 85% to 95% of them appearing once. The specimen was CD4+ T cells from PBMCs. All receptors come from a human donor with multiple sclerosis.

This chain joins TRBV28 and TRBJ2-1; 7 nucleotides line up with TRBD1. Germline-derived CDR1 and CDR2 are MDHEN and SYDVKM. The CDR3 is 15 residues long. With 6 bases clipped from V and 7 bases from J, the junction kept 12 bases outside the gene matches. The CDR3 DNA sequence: TGTGCCAGCAGCCCGGGACAGCGGTGGGGAAATGAGCAGTTCTTC. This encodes CASSPGQRWGNEQFF. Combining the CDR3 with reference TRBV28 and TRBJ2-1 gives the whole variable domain DVKVTQSSRYLVKRTGEKVFLECVQDMDHENMFWYRQDPGLGLRLIYFSYDVKMKEKGDIPEGYSVSREKKERFSLILESASTNQTSMYLCASSPGQRWGNEQFFGPGTRLTVL.

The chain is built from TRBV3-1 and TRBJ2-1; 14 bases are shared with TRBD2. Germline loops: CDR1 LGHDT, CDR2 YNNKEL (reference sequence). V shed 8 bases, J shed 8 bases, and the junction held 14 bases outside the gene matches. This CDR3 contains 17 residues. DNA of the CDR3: TGTGCCAGCGGGAAAAGGACTAGCGGGAGGAGGGGGTATGAGCAGTTCTTC. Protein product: CASGKRTSGRRGYEQFF.

CDR3 protein: CASSLGGLSGANVLTF. The DNA for the CDR3 is TGTGCCAGCAGCTTGGGCGGGCTGTCAGGGGCCAACGTCCTGACTTTC. This sequence joins TRBV5-4 and TRBJ2-6; weak D call: TRBD2 (5 bases). Germline V CDR1 and CDR2: SGHNT, YYREEE (reference sequence). V was pared by 0 bases and J by 4 bases, with 11 bases between. CDR3 length: 16 residues.

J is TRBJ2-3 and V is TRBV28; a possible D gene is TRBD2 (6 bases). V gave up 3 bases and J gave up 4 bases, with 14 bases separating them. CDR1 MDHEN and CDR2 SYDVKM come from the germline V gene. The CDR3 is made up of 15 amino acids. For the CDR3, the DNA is TGTGCCAGCAGTTTTTTGTGGAGGGCGTCAGATACGCAGTATTTT. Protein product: CASSFLWRASDTQYF.

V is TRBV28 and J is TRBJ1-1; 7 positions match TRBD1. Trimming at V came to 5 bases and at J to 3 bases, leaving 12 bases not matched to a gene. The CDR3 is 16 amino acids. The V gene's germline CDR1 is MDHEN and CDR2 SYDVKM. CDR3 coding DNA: TGTGCCAGCAGTCCCATATACAGGGGCGAGGACACTGAAGCTTTCTTT. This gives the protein CASSPIYRGEDTEAFF.

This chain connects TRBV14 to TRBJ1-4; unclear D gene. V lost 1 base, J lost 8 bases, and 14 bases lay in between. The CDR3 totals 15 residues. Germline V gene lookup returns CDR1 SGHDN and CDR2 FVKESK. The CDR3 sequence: CASSQALGSGEKLFF. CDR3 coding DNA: TGTGCCAGCAGCCAAGCCCTCGGGAGCGGGGAAAAACTGTTTTTT.

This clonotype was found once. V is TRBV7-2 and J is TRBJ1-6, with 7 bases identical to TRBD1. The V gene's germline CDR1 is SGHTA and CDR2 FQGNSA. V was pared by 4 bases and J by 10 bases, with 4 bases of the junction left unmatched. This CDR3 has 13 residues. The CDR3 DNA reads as TGTGCCAGCAGCTCCCGACAGGGATCACCCCTCCACTTT. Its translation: CASSSRQGSPLHF.

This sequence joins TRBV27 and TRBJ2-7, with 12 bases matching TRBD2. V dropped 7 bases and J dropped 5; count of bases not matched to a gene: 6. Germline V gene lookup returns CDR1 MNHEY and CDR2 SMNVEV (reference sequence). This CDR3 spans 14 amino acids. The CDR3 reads CASTRTSGAHEQYF. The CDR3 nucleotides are TGTGCCAGCACCAGGACTAGCGGGGCCCACGAGCAGTACTTC.

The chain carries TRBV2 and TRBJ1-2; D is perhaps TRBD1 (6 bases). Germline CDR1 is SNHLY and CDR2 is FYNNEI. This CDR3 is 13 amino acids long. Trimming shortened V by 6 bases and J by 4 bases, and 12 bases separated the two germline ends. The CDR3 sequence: CASRGQLLYGYTF. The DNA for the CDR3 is TGTGCCAGCAGAGGACAGTTACTCTATGGCTACACCTTC.

CDR3 sequence: CASSLDGPRRETQYF. As DNA, the CDR3 is TGTGCCAGCAGCTTGGATGGTCCGAGGAGGGAGACCCAGTACTTC. The chain carries TRBV5-4 and TRBJ2-5, with D tentatively TRBD2 (5 bases). Between the trimmed V and J ends, which lost 0 bases and 5 bases, there was a span of 14 bases. Per germline, CDR1 SGHNT and CDR2 YYREEE (reference sequence). The CDR3 covers 15 residues.

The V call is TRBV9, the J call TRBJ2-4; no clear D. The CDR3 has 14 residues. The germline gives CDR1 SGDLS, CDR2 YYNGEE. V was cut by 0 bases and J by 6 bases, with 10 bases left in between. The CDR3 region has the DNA TGTGCCAGCAGCGTAGACGGCTCCGGAAACATTCAGTACTTC. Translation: CASSVDGSGNIQYF.

The CDR3: CASSAHPGQRNSPLHF. As DNA, the CDR3 is TGTGCCAGCAGCGCCCACCCGGGACAGCGAAATTCACCCCTCCACTTT. The V gene is TRBV9, the J gene TRBJ1-6, with TRBD1 matching over 7 bases. V gave up 3 bases and J gave up 7 bases; unmatched junction bases: 10. Germline lookup yields CDR1 SGDLS and CDR2 YYNGEE. This CDR3 is 16 amino acids long.

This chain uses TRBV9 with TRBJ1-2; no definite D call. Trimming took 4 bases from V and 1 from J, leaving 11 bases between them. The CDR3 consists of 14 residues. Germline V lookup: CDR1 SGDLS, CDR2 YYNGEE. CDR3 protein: CASSSPGSNYGYTF. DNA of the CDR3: TGTGCCAGCAGCTCTCCGGGAAGTAACTATGGCTACACCTTC.

The chain's CDR3 is CASSYGRGTNEKLFF. The CDR3 DNA follows: TGTGCCAGCAGTTACGGGCGGGGCACTAATGAAAAACTGTTTTTT. The genes are TRBV6-6 and TRBJ1-4; TRBD1 is a possible D gene (5 bases). The V end was cut by 2 bases, the J end by 2 bases, with 9 bases between. The CDR3 totals 15 residues. Germline V gene data show CDR1 as MNHNY and CDR2 as SVGAGI (reference sequence).

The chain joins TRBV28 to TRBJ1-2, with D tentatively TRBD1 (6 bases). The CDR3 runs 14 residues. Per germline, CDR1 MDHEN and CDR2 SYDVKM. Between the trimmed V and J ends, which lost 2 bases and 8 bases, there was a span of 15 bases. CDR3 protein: CASSLTQGTGGYTF. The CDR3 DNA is TGTGCCAGCAGTTTAACACAGGGAACTGGCGGCTACACCTTC.

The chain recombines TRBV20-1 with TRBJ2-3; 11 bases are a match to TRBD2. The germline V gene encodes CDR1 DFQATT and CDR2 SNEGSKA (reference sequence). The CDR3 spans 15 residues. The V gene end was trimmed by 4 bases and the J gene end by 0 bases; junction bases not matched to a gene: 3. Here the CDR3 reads CSATRLAGSTDTQYF. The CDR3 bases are TGCAGTGCTACCAGACTAGCGGGAAGCACAGATACGCAGTATTTT.

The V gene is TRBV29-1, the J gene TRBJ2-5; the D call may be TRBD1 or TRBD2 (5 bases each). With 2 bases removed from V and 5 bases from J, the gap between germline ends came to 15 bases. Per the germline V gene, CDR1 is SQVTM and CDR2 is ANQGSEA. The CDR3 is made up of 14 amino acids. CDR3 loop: CSVETPRGRETQYF. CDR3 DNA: TGCAGCGTTGAAACGCCCCGGGGCCGGGAGACCCAGTACTTC. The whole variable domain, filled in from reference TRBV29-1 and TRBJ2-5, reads SAVISQKPSRDICQRGTSLTIQCQVDSQVTMMFWYRQQPGQSLTLIATANQGSEATYESGFVIDKFPISRPNLTFSTLTVSNMSPEDSSIYLCSVETPRGRETQYFGPGTRLLVL.